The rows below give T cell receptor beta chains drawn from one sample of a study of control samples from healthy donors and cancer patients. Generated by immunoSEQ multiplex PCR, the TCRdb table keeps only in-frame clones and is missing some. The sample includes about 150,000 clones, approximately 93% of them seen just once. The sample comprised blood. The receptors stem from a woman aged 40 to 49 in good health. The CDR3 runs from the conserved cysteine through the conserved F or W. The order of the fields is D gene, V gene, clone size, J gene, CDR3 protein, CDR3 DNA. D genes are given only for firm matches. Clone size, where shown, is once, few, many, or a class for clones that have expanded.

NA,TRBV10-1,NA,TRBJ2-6,CASRSKLLPLSGANVLTF,TGCGCCAGCAGATCTAAGCTCCTCCCTCTCTCTGGGGCCAACGTCCTGACTTTC
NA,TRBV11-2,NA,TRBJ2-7,CASSLEARVAYEQYF,TGTGCCAGCAGCTTAGAAGCCAGGGTCGCCTACGAGCAGTACTTC
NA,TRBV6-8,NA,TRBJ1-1,CASSPRGGPTEAFF,TGTGCCAGCAGTCCCCGGGGGGGGCCAACTGAAGCTTTCTTT
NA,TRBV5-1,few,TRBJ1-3,CASSLAGDSGNTIYF,TGCGCCAGCAGCTTGGCAGGGGACTCTGGAAACACCATATATTTT
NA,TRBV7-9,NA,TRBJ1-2,CASAKGNSGGYTF,TGTGCCAGCGCGAAAGGGAACTCGGGTGGCTACACCTTC
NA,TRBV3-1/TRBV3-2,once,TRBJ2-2,CASSEMGRTGELFF,TGTGCCAGCAGCGAGATGGGGCGGACCGGGGAGCTGTTTTTT
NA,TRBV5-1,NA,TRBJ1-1,CASTDRKNTEAFF,TGCGCCAGCACCGACAGAAAGAACACTGAAGCTTTCTTT
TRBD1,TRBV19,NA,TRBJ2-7,CASSTDRGEEQYF,TGTGCCAGTAGTACCGACAGGGGGGAAGAGCAGTACTTC
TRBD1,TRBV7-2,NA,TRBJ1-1,CASSKHRGRGAEAFF,TGTGCCAGCAGCAAGCACAGGGGGCGAGGAGCTGAAGCTTTCTTT
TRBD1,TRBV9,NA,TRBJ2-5,CASSAGTVGKETQYF,TGTGCCAGCAGCGCCGGGACAGTGGGAAAAGAGACCCAGTACTTC
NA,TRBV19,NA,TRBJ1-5,CASSISRQGNQPQHF,TGTGCCAGTAGTATCAGCCGTCAGGGCAATCAGCCCCAGCATTTT
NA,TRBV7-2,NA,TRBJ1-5,CASSPTGQPQHF,TGTGCCAGCAGCCCCACAGGCCAGCCCCAGCATTTT
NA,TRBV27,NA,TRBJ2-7,CASSPGPRPYEQYF,TGTGCCAGCAGCCCGGGACCAAGACCCTACGAGCAGTACTTC
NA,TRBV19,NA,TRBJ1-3,CASSVQGSNGNTIYF,TGTGCCAGTAGTGTCCAGGGCTCTAACGGAAACACCATATATTTT
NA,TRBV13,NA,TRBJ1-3,CASSSPLRSGNTIYF,TGTGCCAGCAGCTCACCGTTGAGATCTGGAAACACCATATATTTT
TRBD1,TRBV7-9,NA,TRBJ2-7,CASSLDRGRVYEQYF,TGTGCCAGCAGCTTGGACAGGGGGCGCGTCTACGAGCAGTACTTC
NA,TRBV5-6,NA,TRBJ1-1,CASSFGDKGTEAFF,TGTGCCAGCAGCTTTGGGGATAAAGGAACTGAAGCTTTCTTT
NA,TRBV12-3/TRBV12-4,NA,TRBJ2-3,CASSFRGDTQYF,TGTGCCAGCAGTTTTCGGGGGGATACGCAGTATTTT
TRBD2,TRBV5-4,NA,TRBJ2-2,CASSLVTSGRATGELFF,TGTGCCAGCAGCTTGGTTACTAGCGGGAGGGCGACCGGGGAGCTGTTTTTT
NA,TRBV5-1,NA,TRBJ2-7,CASSVGRGTYEQYF,TGCGCCAGCAGCGTGGGACGGGGGACCTACGAGCAGTACTTC
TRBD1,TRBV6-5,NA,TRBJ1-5,CASSSTGGWQPQHF,TGTGCCAGCAGCAGCACAGGGGGTTGGCAGCCCCAGCATTTT
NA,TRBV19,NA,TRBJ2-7,CASSIASTYEQYF,TGTGCCAGTAGTATAGCCAGCACGTACGAGCAGTACTTC